This T cell receptor (beta chain) was sequenced for a study of breast tumors, draining lymph nodes, adjacent tissues. Samples came from axillary lymph nodes draining the breast cancer. In TCRdb, the multiplex PCR reads were re-called with MiXCR into one record per CDR3 protein. The repertoire includes some 120,000 distinct CDR3 sequences, about 20% of them detected once, and less than 4% sits in the top ten. This clonotype was seen a few times. Its antigen is undetermined. Regarding the study as a whole: Tumor repertoires ranked between lymph nodes and nontumor tissue in diversity, with V and J gene preferences.

Sequencing was performed on axillary lymph node tissue. The receptor comes from a female donor with breast cancer. Some clones in this sample may be carry-over from other donors' samples.

The CDR3: CASSLKKGGSYEQYF. The CDR3 coding sequence is TGTGCCAGCAGCTTGAAGAAAGGCGGTTCCTACGAGCAGTACTTC. The rearrangement uses TRBV5-4 and TRBJ2-7; D unresolved. The CDR3 runs to 15 residues. Germline V gene sequence: CDR1 SGHNT, CDR2 YYREEE (reference sequence). Trimming took off 1 base at V and 1 base at J, with 12 bases between the two ends.